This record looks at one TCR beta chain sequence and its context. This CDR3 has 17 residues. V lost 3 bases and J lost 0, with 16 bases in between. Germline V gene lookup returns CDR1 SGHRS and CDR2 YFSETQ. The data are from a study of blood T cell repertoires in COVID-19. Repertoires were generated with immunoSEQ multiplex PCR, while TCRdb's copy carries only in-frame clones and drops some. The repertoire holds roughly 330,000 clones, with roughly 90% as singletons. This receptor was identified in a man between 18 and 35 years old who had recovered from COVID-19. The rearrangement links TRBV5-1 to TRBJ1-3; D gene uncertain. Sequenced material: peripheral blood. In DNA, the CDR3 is TGCGCCAGCAGCTATGCGGGCGGGGTAGACTCTGGAAACACCATATATTTT. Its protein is CASSYAGGVDSGNTIYF.